A single sample gave rise to the 12 T cell receptor beta chains below, sequenced in a study of shared clonotypes between healthy human individuals (dated by TCRdb to the early 2020s). Library creation used the immunoSEQ multiplex PCR assay. In its TCRdb copy, this immuneACCESS table keeps in-frame sequences only and misses some clones. Where compared with another copy, unresolved V genes explain less than half of these, and the others have no known cause. The sample records roughly 1,000,000 clones, 75% to 85% of which are singletons. Of the sample, 0.4% to 0.55% is held by the ten largest clones. Sequenced: memory CD4+ T cells from PBMCs. This sample's cell subset or site label indicates: CD45RA-negative fraction. The receptor source for this set is a young man in good health. Some clones in this sample may be carry-over from other donors' samples.

The rearrangement uses TRBV4-2 and TRBJ2-1; possible D gene TRBD2, 5 bases. The ends were cut back, 0 bases at V and 0 bases at J, with 12 bases in the middle. CDR1 and CDR2 from the germline V gene are LGHNA and YNFKEQ. This CDR3 spans 17 amino acids. This chain's CDR3 is CASSQDSLEGSYNEQFF. In DNA, the CDR3 is TGTGCCAGCAGCCAAGATTCACTAGAGGGCTCCTACAATGAGCAGTTCTTC.

The CDR3 coding sequence is TGTGCCAGCTCGGGCTTTAGCACAGATACGCAGTATTTT. Its protein is CASSGFSTDTQYF. This chain links TRBV18 with TRBJ2-3; no clear D. V was pared by 6 bases and J by 0 bases, with 7 bases between. The germline V gene has CDR1 KGHSH and CDR2 LQKENI. The CDR3 length is 13 residues.

The chain uses TRBV6-5 and TRBJ1-5; D gene unclear. The CDR3 length is 15 residues. Germline V gene lookup returns CDR1 MNHEY and CDR2 SVGAGI. Trimming took off 6 bases at V and 1 base at J, with 13 bases between the two ends. The CDR3 region is CASSPFQDSNQPQHF. CDR3 bases: TGTGCCAGCAGCCCCTTCCAGGACAGCAATCAGCCCCAGCATTTT.

The gene calls are TRBV7-3 and TRBJ2-2, with D perhaps matching TRBD1 (6 bases). This CDR3 has 14 amino acids. In germline, CDR1 is SGHTA, CDR2 FQGTGA. Trimming took 2 bases from V and 4 from J, leaving 8 bases between them. The CDR3 DNA sequence: TGTGCCAGCAGCTTATTCAGGGGCACCGGGGAGCTGTTTTTT. Amino acids: CASSLFRGTGELFF.

Notes on this clone: The same CDR3 can be traced to other DNA sequences in this sample. J is TRBJ2-5 and V is TRBV20-1; D is ambiguous. CDR1 is DFQATT and CDR2 is SNEGSKA in the germline V gene (reference sequence). The CDR3 spans 11 residues. The V end lost 5 bases, the J end lost 2 bases, and 6 bases lay between the germline ends. As DNA, the CDR3 is TGCAGTGCTCAAAAGCAAGAGACCCAGTACTTC. Its protein is CSAQKQETQYF.

This sequence joins TRBV10-2 and TRBJ2-3; TRBD2 agrees at 8 bases. The CDR3 runs 13 residues. In germline, CDR1 is WSHSY, CDR2 SAAADI. The ends lost 6 bases at V and 1 base at J; junction bases unmatched: 0. Here the CDR3 DNA reads TGCGCCAGCAGGACTAGCGGCACAGATACGCAGTATTTT. It translates to CASRTSGTDTQYF.

V gene TRBV7-4 combines with J gene TRBJ1-1; a possible D gene is TRBD1 (6 bases). The ends were cut back, 5 bases at V and 4 bases at J, with 14 bases in the middle. Germline-derived CDR1 and CDR2 are SGHVT and SQSDAQ. The length of the CDR3 is 14 residues. The CDR3 here is CASSKRQVPTEAFF. The CDR3, as DNA: TGTGCCAGCAGCAAACGACAGGTCCCCACTGAAGCTTTCTTT. The full variable domain, its missing parts supplied by reference TRBV7-4 and TRBJ1-1, is GAGVSQSPRYKVAKRGRDVALRCDSISGHVTLYWYRQTLGQGSEVLTYSQSDAQRDKSGRPSGRFSAERPERSVSTLKIQRTEQGDSAVYLCASSKRQVPTEAFFGQGTRLTVV.

The J gene is TRBJ2-3, the V gene TRBV5-1; 12 bases are a match to TRBD2. The ends lost 0 bases at V and 6 bases at J; junction bases unmatched: 8. The CDR3 totals 17 residues. CDR1 SGHRS and CDR2 YFSETQ come from the germline V gene. CDR3 residues: CASSLVASGRAGDTQYF. Written as DNA, the CDR3 is TGCGCCAGCAGCTTGGTAGCTAGCGGGAGGGCCGGGGATACGCAGTATTTT.

This rearrangement joins TRBV28 to TRBJ2-4; 7 bases align to TRBD1. Germline V gives CDR1 MDHEN, CDR2 SYDVKM. The CDR3 sequence is 15 residues long. V lost 5 bases to trimming and J lost 1 base; unmatched junction nucleotides: 5. The CDR3 sequence is CASSVTGVAKNIQYF. The CDR3 region has the DNA TGTGCCAGCAGTGTCACAGGGGTGGCCAAAAACATTCAGTACTTC.

V and J are TRBV28 and TRBJ1-2; a weak D match, TRBD1 (6 bases). Between the trimmed V and J ends, which lost 6 bases and 6 bases, there was a span of 14 bases. The length of the CDR3 is 13 residues. Germline CDR1 is MDHEN and CDR2 is SYDVKM. CDR3 in DNA: TGTGCCAGCAGCACGCTGGGGGCCCATGGCTACACCTTC. Its translation is CASSTLGAHGYTF.

This chain joins TRBV6-5 and TRBJ2-5, with D possibly matching TRBD2 (5 bases). The CDR3 is 10 residues long. Trimming took off 7 bases at V and 5 bases at J, with 5 bases between the two ends. Looked up from germline, CDR1 is MNHEY and CDR2 is SVGAGI. The CDR3 sequence: CASTGETQYF. The CDR3 region has the DNA TGTGCCAGCACGGGGGAGACCCAGTACTTC.

The rearrangement links TRBV28 to TRBJ1-4, with 10 bases lining up with TRBD1. Per germline, CDR1 MDHEN and CDR2 SYDVKM. The ends lost 3 bases at V and 16 bases at J; junction bases unmatched: 11. The CDR3 runs 14 residues. As DNA, the CDR3 is TGTGCCAGCAGTTTCCTCCGGGACAGGGGTGAGGAGTTTTTT. It translates to CASSFLRDRGEEFF.